This paragraph reports one TCR beta chain. This specimen comes from a study of a mutant IDH1 vaccine in newly diagnosed glioma. About the study: Antecedent treatment encompassed radiotherapy, temozolomide, or their combination; the majority received both.

Trimming removed 5 bases from V and 6 bases from J, with 13 bases in between. Per germline, CDR1 SEHNR and CDR2 FQNEAQ (reference sequence). CDR3 length equals 13 residues. The data were produced by immunoSEQ multiplex PCR, yet TCRdb's version contains in-frame clones alone and is incomplete. The sample shows tens of thousands of clones, 80% to 90% of them seen only once. Described time point: baseline, week 1 (first vaccination visit). The treatment: pre-vaccination baseline after standard-of-care therapy. The study enrolled donors with new WHO grade 3 or 4 IDH1-mutant, ATRX-lost astrocytomas. This TCR was sampled from a woman between 40 and 50 years old with glioma. The sample here was PBMCs, taken from a glioma patient treated with radiotherapy, temozolomide or both. This rearrangement joins TRBV7-9 to TRBJ1-1; D is possibly TRBD1 (6 bases). The CDR3: CASSPWDTPEAFF. Written as DNA, the CDR3 is TGTGCCAGCAGCCCTTGGGACACCCCTGAAGCTTTCTTT.